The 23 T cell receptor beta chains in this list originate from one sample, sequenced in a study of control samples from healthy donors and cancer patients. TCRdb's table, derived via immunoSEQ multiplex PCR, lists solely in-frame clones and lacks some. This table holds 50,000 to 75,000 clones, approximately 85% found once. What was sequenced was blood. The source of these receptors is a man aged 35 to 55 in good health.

The DNA of the CDR3 is TGTGCCAGCAGCTTATTAGCGGGGGGCGCTGGAAACACCATATATTTT. This codes for CASSLLAGGAGNTIYF. This rearrangement joins TRBV13 to TRBJ1-3, with D possibly TRBD1 on 6 matching bases. Trimming took 2 bases from V and 2 from J, leaving 13 bases between them. This CDR3 is built from 16 residues. Germline V gene data show CDR1 as PRHDT and CDR2 as FYEKMQ (reference sequence). Full variable domain (rest looked up from reference TRBV13 and TRBJ1-3): AAGVIQSPRHLIKEKRETATLKCYPIPRHDTVYWYQQGPGQDPQFLISFYEKMQSDKGSIPDRFSAQQFSDYHSELNMSSLELGDSALYFCASSLLAGGAGNTIYFGEGSWLTVV.

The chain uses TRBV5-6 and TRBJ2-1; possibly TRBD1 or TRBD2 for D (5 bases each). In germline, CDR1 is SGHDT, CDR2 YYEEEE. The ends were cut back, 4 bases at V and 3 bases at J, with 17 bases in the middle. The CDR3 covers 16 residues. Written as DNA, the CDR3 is TGTGCCAGCAGCCCCGTGAGGGGTGGGAACTACAATGAGCAGTTCTTC. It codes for CASSPVRGGNYNEQFF.

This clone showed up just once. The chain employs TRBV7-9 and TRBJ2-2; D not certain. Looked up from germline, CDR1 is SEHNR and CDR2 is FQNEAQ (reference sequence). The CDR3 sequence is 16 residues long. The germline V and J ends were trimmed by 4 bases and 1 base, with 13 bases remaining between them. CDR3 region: CASSSRLTVNTGELFF. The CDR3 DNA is TGTGCCAGCAGCTCCCGACTCACGGTGAACACCGGGGAGCTGTTTTTT.

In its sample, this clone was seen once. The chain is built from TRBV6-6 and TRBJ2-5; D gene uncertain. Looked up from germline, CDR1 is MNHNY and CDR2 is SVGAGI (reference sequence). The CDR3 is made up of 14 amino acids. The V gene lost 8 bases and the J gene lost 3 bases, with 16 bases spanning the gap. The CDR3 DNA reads TGTGCCAGCCTAACGACCGACTCCGAAGAGACCCAGTACTTC. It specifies CASLTTDSEETQYF.

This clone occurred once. The CDR3 bases are TGTGCCAGCAGTCCCCTACCCCGGACAGGGGGATCTGGCTACACCTTC. It encodes CASSPLPRTGGSGYTF. The chain combines TRBV28 with TRBJ1-2; 10 positions agree with TRBD1. The CDR3 loop spans 16 amino acids. Germline-derived CDR1 and CDR2 are MDHEN and SYDVKM. Unmatched junction bases numbered 13, after V lost 5 bases and J lost 7 bases.

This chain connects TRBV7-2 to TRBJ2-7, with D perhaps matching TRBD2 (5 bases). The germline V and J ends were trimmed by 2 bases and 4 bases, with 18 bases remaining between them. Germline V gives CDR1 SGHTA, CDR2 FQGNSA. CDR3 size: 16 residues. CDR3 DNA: TGTGCCAGCAGCTTATATCGAAAGGAGGAGGATTACGAGCAGTACTTC. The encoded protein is CASSLYRKEEDYEQYF.

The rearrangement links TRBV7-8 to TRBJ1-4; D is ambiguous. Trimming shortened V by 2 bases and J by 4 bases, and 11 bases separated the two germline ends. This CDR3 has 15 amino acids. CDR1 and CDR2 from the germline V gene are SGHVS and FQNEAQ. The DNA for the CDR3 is TGTGCCAGCAGCTTAATTCCCGGGAGTAATGAAAAACTGTTTTTT. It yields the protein CASSLIPGSNEKLFF.

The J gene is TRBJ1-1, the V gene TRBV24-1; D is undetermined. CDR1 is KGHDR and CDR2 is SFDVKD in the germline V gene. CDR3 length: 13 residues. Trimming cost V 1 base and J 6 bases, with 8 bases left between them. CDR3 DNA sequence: TGTGCCACCAGTGATTTTGAGGACCCTGAAGCTTTCTTT. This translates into CATSDFEDPEAFF.

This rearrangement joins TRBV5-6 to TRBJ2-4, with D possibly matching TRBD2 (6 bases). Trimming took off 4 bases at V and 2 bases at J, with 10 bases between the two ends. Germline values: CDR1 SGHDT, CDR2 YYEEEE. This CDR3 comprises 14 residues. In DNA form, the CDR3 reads TGTGCCAGCAGCGCACTAGCAACCAAAAACATTCAGTACTTC. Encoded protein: CASSALATKNIQYF.

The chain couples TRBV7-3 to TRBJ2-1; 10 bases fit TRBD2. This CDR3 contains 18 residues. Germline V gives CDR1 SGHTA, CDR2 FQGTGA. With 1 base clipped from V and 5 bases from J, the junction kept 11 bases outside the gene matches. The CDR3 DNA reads TGTGCCAGCAGCTTAAAGCCGGGACTAGCGACACCCGACAATGAGCAGTTCTTC. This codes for CASSLKPGLATPDNEQFF.

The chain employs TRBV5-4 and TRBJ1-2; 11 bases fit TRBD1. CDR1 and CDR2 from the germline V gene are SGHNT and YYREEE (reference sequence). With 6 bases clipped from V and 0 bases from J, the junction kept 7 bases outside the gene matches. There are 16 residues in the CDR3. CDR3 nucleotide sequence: TGTGCCAGCACAAAGGGGACAGGGGGACCTAACTATGGCTACACCTTC. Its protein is CASTKGTGGPNYGYTF.

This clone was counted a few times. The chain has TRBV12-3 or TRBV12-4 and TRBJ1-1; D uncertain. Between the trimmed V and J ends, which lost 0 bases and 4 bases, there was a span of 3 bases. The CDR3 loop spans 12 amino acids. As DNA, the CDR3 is TGTGCCAGCAGTTTAGCGGTCACTGAAGCTTTCTTT. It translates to CASSLAVTEAFF.

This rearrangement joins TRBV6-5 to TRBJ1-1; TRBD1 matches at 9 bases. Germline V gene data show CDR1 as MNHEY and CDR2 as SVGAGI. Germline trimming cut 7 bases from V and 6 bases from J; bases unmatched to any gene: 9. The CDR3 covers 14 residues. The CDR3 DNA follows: TGTGCCAGCAAGGAAGGGACAGGGTGGCCTGAAGCTTTCTTT. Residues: CASKEGTGWPEAFF.

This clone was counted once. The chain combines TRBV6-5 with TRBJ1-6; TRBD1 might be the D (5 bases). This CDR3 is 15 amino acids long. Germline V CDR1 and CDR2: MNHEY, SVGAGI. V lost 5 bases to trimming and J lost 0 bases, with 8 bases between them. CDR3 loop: CASSLQDSYNSPLHF. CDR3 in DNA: TGTGCCAGCAGTCTACAGGACTCCTATAATTCACCCCTCCACTTT.

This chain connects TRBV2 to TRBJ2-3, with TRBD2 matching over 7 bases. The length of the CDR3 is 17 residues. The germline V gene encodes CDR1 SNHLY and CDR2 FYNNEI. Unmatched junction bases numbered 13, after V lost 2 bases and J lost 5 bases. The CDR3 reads CASSESMAGVHGDTQYF. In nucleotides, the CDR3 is TGTGCCAGCAGTGAATCGATGGCGGGGGTGCATGGAGATACGCAGTATTTT.

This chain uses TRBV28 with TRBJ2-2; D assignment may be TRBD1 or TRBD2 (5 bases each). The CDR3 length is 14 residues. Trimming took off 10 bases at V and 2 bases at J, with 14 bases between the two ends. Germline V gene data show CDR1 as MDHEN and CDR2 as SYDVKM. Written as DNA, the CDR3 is TGTGCCACCCCCGGGGCGGATAACACCGGGGAGCTGTTTTTT. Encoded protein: CATPGADNTGELFF.

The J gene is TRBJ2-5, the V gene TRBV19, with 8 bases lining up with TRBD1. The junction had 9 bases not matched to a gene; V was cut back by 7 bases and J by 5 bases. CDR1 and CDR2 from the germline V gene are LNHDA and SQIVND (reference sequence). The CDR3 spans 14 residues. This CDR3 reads CASKEQGASETQYF. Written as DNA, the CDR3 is TGTGCCAGTAAGGAGCAGGGGGCATCGGAGACCCAGTACTTC.

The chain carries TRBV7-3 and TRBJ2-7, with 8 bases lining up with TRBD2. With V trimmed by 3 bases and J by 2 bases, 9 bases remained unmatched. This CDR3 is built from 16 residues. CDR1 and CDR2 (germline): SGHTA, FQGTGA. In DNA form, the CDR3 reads TGTGCCAGCAGCTTGGCCGCCCGGGGGGGGCCCTACGAGCAGTACTTC. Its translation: CASSLAARGGPYEQYF. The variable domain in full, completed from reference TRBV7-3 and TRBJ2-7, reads GAGVSQTPSNKVTEKGKYVELRCDPISGHTALYWYRQSLGQGPEFLIYFQGTGAADDSGLPNDRFFAVRPEGSVSTLKIQRTERGDSAVYLCASSLAARGGPYEQYFGPGTRLTVT.

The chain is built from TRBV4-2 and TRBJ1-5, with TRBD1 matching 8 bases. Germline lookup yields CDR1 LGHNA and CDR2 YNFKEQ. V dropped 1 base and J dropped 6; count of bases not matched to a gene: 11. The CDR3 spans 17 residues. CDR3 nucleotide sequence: TGTGCCAGCAGCCAAGCCAGGGGGGCAGGGGGCGTTCAGCCCCAGCATTTT. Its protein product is CASSQARGAGGVQPQHF.

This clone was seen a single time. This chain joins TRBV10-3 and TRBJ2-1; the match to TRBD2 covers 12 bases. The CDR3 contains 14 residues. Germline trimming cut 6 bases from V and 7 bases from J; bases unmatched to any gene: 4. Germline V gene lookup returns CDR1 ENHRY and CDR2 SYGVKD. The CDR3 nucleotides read TGTGCCATCAGAACTAGCGGGGGGTCGAATGAGCAGTTCTTC. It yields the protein CAIRTSGGSNEQFF.

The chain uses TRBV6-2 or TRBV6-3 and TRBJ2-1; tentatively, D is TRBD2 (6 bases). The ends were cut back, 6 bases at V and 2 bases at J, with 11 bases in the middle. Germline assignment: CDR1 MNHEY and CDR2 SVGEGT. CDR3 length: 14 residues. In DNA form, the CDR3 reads TGTGCCAGCAGCCGGACTAACGCCTACAATGAGCAGTTCTTC. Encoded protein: CASSRTNAYNEQFF.

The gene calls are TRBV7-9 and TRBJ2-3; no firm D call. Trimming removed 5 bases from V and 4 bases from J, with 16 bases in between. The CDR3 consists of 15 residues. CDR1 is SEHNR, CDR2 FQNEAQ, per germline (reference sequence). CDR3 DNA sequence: TGTGCCAGCAGCCCGACCCTAGGGAATGCAGATACGCAGTATTTT. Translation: CASSPTLGNADTQYF.

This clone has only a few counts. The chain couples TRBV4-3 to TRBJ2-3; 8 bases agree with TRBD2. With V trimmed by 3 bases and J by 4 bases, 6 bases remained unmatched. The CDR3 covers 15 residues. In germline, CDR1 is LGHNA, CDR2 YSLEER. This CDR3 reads CASSQSFGGADTQYF. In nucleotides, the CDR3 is TGCGCCAGCAGCCAGAGCTTCGGGGGGGCAGATACGCAGTATTTT.